One sample yielded the 16 T cell receptor beta chains listed below, sequenced in a study of regulatory T cells in long-lasting Graves disease. Time point noted: newly diagnosed GD, antithyroid drugs for less than 3 months. Construction of the TCR library relied on RNA isolated from PBMCs. Construction of TCR beta libraries relied on iRepertoire HTBI primers and on Arm-PCR targeting CDR3 regions. MiXCR, run by TCRdb on the multiplex PCR reads, gives a single entry per CDR3 protein. The profile shows more than 350,000 distinct CDR3 sequences, about 16% of them singletons. These same data were also listed under a study on T cells in Graves' hyperthyroidism and ophthalmopathy.

The starting material was peripheral blood mononuclear cells (PBMCs), obtained at new diagnosis, from a patient treated with antithyroid drugs. These receptors originate from a woman under 40 with Graves disease.

Concerning this clonotype: A read error may explain this, as a much larger clone is one base away. The rearrangement links TRBV12-3 or TRBV12-4 to TRBJ2-3; no clear D gene. The CDR3 totals 17 residues. The CDR3: CASSLRLGGVDTDTRYF. The DNA of the CDR3 is TGTGCCAGCAGTCTTAGGTTGGGTGGTGTCGACACAGATACGCGGTATTTT.

This clonotype was observed at least ten times. The J gene is TRBJ2-7, the V gene TRBV20-1; TRBD1 is a possible D gene (5 bases). The V end was cut by 3 bases, the J end by 3 bases, with 9 bases between. CDR3 size: 12 residues. Germline V gene sequence: CDR1 DFQATT, CDR2 SNEGSKA (reference sequence). CDR3 sequence: CSASPTVYEQYF. The CDR3 DNA follows: TGCAGTGCTAGCCCGACAGTCTACGAGCAGTACTTC.

This clonotype has at least ten counts. This chain joins TRBV30 and TRBJ1-3; 9 bases are a match to TRBD1. Trimming took 5 bases from V and 4 from J; bases not matched to a gene: 9. Germline CDR1 is GTSNPN and CDR2 is SVGIG (reference sequence). This CDR3 has 15 residues. CDR3 sequence (DNA): TGTGCCTGGGGCCGAACAGGGGGCCTCGGAAACACCATATATTTT. This sequence encodes CAWGRTGGLGNTIYF.

This clonotype was seen many times. The rearrangement uses TRBV28 and TRBJ1-1; possibly TRBD1 for D (5 bases). CDR1 and CDR2 (germline): MDHEN, SYDVKM. CDR3 length: 14 amino acids. V lost 4 bases and J 4 bases, leaving 13 bases between the germline ends. This CDR3 is CASSWDPVGTEAFF. For the CDR3, the DNA is TGTGCCAGCAGTTGGGACCCAGTCGGCACTGAAGCTTTCTTT.

This clonotype was found many times. The chain couples TRBV27 to TRBJ2-3, with 13 bases lining up with TRBD2. Looked up from germline, CDR1 is MNHEY and CDR2 is SMNVEV (reference sequence). CDR3 length: 16 residues. Trimming cost V 6 bases and J 7 bases; bases outside gene matches: 10. In DNA, the CDR3 is TGTGCCAGCAGCAATCCGGGACTAGCGGGACCAAATACGCAGTATTTT. Its translation: CASSNPGLAGPNTQYF.

This clonotype was seen only a few times. The chain joins TRBV27 to TRBJ2-2; the D is unclear. The CDR3 is 13 amino acids. The V gene's germline CDR1 is MNHEY and CDR2 SMNVEV (reference sequence). The ends were cut back, 10 bases at V and 4 bases at J, with 13 bases in the middle. CDR3 nucleotide sequence: TGTGCCACGGGTGAGACCAGCACCGGGGAGCTGTTTTTT. Protein product: CATGETSTGELFF.

This chain uses TRBV30 with TRBJ2-3; TRBD2 is a possible D gene (6 bases). CDR1 is GTSNPN and CDR2 is SVGIG in the germline V gene (reference sequence). The CDR3 consists of 16 residues. V lost 0 bases, J lost 2 bases, and 15 bases lay in between. CDR3 in amino acids: CAWSVLASEHTDTQYF. DNA of the CDR3: TGTGCCTGGAGTGTACTAGCTAGCGAACACACAGATACGCAGTATTTT. The variable domain in full, with the rest retrieved from reference TRBV30 and TRBJ2-3, is SQTIHQWPATLVQPVGSPLSLECTVEGTSNPNLYWYRQAAGRGLQLLFYSVGIGQISSEVPQNLSASRPQDRQFILSSKKLLLSDSGFYLCAWSVLASEHTDTQYFGPGTRLTVL.

In this sample, this clonotype turned up many times. V gene TRBV11-2 combines with J gene TRBJ2-3; D is possibly TRBD1 (5 bases). Germline loops: CDR1 SGHAT, CDR2 FQNNGV. The germline V and J ends were trimmed by 2 bases and 2 bases, with 8 bases remaining between them. The CDR3 has 14 residues. CDR3 bases: TGTGCCAGCAGCTTAACAGGAAACACAGATACGCAGTATTTT. This gives the protein CASSLTGNTDTQYF.

In nucleotides, the CDR3 is TGCAGCGTAGCGGTTCACTACGAGCAGTACTTC. Protein product: CSVAVHYEQYF. The genes are TRBV29-1 and TRBJ2-7, with D perhaps TRBD2 (5 bases). Germline V CDR1 and CDR2: SQVTM, ANQGSEA. Deletions cut 6 bases from V and 3 bases from J, with 9 bases between. The CDR3 is 11 amino acids.

Worth noting for this clonotype: This may come from a read error, since a much larger clone is one base off. The chain couples TRBV11-2 to TRBJ2-5; 9 bases agree with TRBD2. Unmatched junction bases numbered 15, after V lost 5 bases and J lost 11 bases. The CDR3 has 15 residues. Germline-derived CDR1 and CDR2 are SGHAT and FQNNGV. For the CDR3, the DNA is TGTGCCAGCAGCGGGATAGCGGGAGAGGTGAATGAGCAGTACTTC. It yields the protein CASSGIAGEVNEQYF.

The sample holds a few counts of this clonotype. The gene calls are TRBV5-8 and TRBJ2-1; TRBD1 is a possible D gene (6 bases). Germline loops: CDR1 SGHTS, CDR2 YDEGEE. The V gene lost 1 base and the J gene lost 14 bases, with 13 bases spanning the gap. The CDR3 is 12 amino acids. The CDR3 DNA reads as TGTGCCAGCAGCTTGAGTGCAGGGGTAAAGTTCTTC. It yields the protein CASSLSAGVKFF.

A note on this clonotype: A much larger clone differs from this one at a single base, so this may be a read error. CDR3 sequence (DNA): TGTGCCATCAGTTACCGTACAAGCAGAGGGCCCGGGACTGAAGCTTTCTTT. Its translation: CAISYRTSRGPGTEAFF. The V call is TRBV10-3, the J call TRBJ1-1, with D unclear. V was pared by 5 bases and J by 5 bases, with 24 bases between. Germline V gives CDR1 ENHRY, CDR2 SYGVKD. The CDR3 has 17 residues.

The chain uses TRBV7-9 and TRBJ2-1; 7 nucleotides align to TRBD2. V lost 5 bases and J lost 10; bases outside the gene matches: 5. The germline V gene has CDR1 SEHNR and CDR2 FQNEAQ (reference sequence). The CDR3 is made up of 12 amino acids. CDR3 residues: CASSLGGREQFF. The CDR3 DNA is TGTGCCAGCAGCCTCGGGGGGAGGGAGCAGTTCTTC.

This clonotype was observed at least ten times. The rearrangement uses TRBV6-1 and TRBJ1-2; 7 positions match TRBD1. CDR3 length equals 13 residues. Germline values: CDR1 MNHNS, CDR2 SASEGT. V shed 6 bases and J 2 bases; nucleotides not matched to a gene: 3. The CDR3 spells CASSETGNYGYTF. The CDR3 DNA reads as TGTGCCAGCAGCGAGACAGGGAACTATGGCTACACCTTC.

The sample holds many counts of this clonotype. The chain is built from TRBV30 and TRBJ1-5, with 7 positions matching TRBD1. Germline V gene sequence: CDR1 GTSNPN, CDR2 SVGIG (reference sequence). The J segment lost 6 bases and the V segment lost 0 bases, leaving 5 bases of the junction unmatched. This CDR3 is 14 amino acids long. CDR3 DNA sequence: TGTGCCTGGAGTGTACGTGGGACAGTTCAGCCCCAGCATTTT. The encoded protein is CAWSVRGTVQPQHF.

This clonotype was picked up a small number of times. The rearrangement uses TRBV12-5 and TRBJ2-1; 11 bases map to TRBD2. The length of the CDR3 is 16 residues. CDR1 LGHNT and CDR2 FRNRAP come from the germline V gene. V was clipped by 6 bases and J by 4 bases; unmatched bases: 8. CDR3 amino acids: CASGPSSGGGYNEQFF. For the CDR3, the DNA is TGTGCTAGTGGACCCAGTAGCGGGGGGGGTTACAATGAGCAGTTCTTC.